Following are 7 T cell receptor beta chains from one sample sequenced in a study of blood T cell repertoires in COVID-19. Method: immunoSEQ multiplex PCR; TCRdb's copy keeps in-frame clones and lacks some. Here the sample spans approximately 350,000 clones, 89% being singletons. Sequencing was performed on peripheral blood. The receptors come from a woman younger than 45 with COVID-19, enrolled during active disease.

The chain joins TRBV4-3 to TRBJ2-2; 9 bases fit TRBD2. With 5 bases clipped from V and 6 bases from J, the junction kept 4 bases outside the gene matches. This CDR3 comprises 14 residues. CDR1 and CDR2 from the germline V gene are LGHNA and YSLEER. This CDR3 is CASSRRGGPGELFF. CDR3 sequence (DNA): TGCGCCAGCAGCAGGCGGGGGGGCCCCGGGGAGCTGTTTTTT.

This chain links TRBV2 with TRBJ2-7; a weak D match, TRBD1 (6 bases). V was shortened by 1 base and J by 9 bases, with 13 bases between the two germline ends. This CDR3 has 13 residues. CDR1 and CDR2 from the germline V gene are SNHLY and FYNNEI. CDR3 region: CASSEGAGAWQYF. DNA of the CDR3: TGTGCCAGCAGTGAAGGGGCAGGGGCTTGGCAGTACTTC.

The chain has TRBV18 and TRBJ2-7; D is undetermined. V lost 4 bases and J 4 bases, leaving 8 bases between the germline ends. This CDR3 has 12 amino acids. Per the germline V gene, CDR1 is KGHSH and CDR2 is LQKENI. The chain's CDR3 is CASSLDGYEQYF. The CDR3 DNA follows: TGTGCCAGCTCACTTGACGGGTACGAGCAGTACTTC.

The rearrangement links TRBV4-3 to TRBJ1-2, with a tentative D call TRBD1 (5 bases). CDR1 is LGHNA, CDR2 YSLEER, per germline. Trimming left V 4 bases short and J 4 bases short, with 16 bases between. The CDR3 spans 15 residues. This CDR3 is CASSREWGASYGYTF. The CDR3 DNA follows: TGCGCCAGCAGCCGAGAGTGGGGCGCCAGCTATGGCTACACCTTC.

This clone turned up a few times. J is TRBJ1-2 and V is TRBV3-1 (or the pseudogene TRBV3-2); no reliable D call. Germline CDR1 reads LGHDT; CDR2 reads YNNKEL (reference sequence). The V end was cut by 7 bases, the J end by 8 bases, with 17 bases between. The CDR3 is 13 residues long. CDR3 nucleotides: TGTGCCAGCACTGGGGAGGGCCCTAGGGGCTACACCTTC. Translated, it gives CASTGEGPRGYTF.

The genes are TRBV18 and TRBJ2-1; 8 positions match TRBD1. CDR3 length: 14 amino acids. Germline V CDR1 and CDR2: KGHSH, LQKENI. V lost 3 bases, J lost 8 bases, and 6 bases stayed unmatched. The CDR3 region is CASSPPDRVHEQFF. CDR3 in DNA: TGTGCCAGCTCACCGCCGGACAGGGTCCATGAGCAGTTCTTC.

The chain couples TRBV7-8 to TRBJ2-3; D is perhaps TRBD1 (5 bases). Trimming cost V 1 base and J 2 bases, with 7 bases left between them. The CDR3 is made up of 14 amino acids. Germline lookup yields CDR1 SGHVS and CDR2 FQNEAQ. The CDR3 protein is CASSLDRTTDTQYF. The CDR3 nucleotides read TGTGCCAGCAGCTTAGACAGGACCACAGATACGCAGTATTTT.